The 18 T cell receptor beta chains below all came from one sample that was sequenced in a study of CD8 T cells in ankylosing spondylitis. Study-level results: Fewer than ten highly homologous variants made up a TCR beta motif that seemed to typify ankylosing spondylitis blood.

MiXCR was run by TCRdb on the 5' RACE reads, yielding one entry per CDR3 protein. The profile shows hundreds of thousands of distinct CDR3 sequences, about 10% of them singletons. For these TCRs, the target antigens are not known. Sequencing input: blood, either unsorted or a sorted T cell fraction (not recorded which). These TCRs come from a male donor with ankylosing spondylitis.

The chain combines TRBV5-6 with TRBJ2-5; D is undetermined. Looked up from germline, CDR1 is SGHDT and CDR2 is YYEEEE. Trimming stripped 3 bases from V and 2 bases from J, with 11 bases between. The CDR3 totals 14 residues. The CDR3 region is CASSYGVGQETQYF. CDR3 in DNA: TGTGCCAGCAGCTATGGTGTAGGACAAGAGACCCAGTACTTC.

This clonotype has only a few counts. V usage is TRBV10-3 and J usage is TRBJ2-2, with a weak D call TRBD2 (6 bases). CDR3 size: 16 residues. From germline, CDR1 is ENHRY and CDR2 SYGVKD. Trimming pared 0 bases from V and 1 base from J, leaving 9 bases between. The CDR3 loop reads CAISESNGGNTGELFF. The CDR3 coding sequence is TGTGCCATCAGTGAGTCTAACGGGGGGAACACCGGGGAGCTGTTTTTT.

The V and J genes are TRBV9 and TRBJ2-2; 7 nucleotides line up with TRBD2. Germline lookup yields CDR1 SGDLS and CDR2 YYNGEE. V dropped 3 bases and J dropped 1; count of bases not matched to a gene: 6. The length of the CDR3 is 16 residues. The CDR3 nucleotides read TGTGCCAGCAGCGAAGGTCTAGCGGTGAACACCGGGGAGCTGTTTTTT. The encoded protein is CASSEGLAVNTGELFF. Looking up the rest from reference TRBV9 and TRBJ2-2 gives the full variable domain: DSGVTQTPKHLITATGQRVTLRCSPRSGDLSVYWYQQSLDQGLQFLIQYYNGEERAKGNILERFSAQQFPDLHSELNLSSLELGDSALYFCASSEGLAVNTGELFFGEGSRLTVL.

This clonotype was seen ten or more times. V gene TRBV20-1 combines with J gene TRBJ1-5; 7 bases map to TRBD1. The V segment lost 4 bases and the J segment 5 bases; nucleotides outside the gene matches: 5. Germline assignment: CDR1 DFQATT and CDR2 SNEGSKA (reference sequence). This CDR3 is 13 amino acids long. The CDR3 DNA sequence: TGCAGTGCTAACCGGGACAGCGATCAGCCCCAGCATTTT. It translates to CSANRDSDQPQHF.

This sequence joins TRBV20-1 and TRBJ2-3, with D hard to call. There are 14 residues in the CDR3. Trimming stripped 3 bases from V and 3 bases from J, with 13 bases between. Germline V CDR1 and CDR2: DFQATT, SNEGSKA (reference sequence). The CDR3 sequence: CSASSGPLTDTQYF. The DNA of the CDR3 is TGCAGTGCTAGCTCAGGTCCATTGACAGATACGCAGTATTTT.

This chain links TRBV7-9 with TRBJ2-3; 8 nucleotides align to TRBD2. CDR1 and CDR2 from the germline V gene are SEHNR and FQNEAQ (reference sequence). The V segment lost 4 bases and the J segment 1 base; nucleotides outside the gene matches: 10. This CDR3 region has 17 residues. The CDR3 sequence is CASSSGGERLGTDTQYF. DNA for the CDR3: TGTGCCAGCAGCTCGGGGGGGGAGAGGTTAGGCACAGATACGCAGTATTTT.

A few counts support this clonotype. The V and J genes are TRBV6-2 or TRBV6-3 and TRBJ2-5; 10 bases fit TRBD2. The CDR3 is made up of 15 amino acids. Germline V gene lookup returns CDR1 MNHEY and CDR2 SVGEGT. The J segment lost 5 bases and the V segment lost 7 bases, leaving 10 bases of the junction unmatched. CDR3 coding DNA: TGTGCCAGCATTCATCTAGCGGGAGCGGGCGAGACCCAGTACTTC. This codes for CASIHLAGAGETQYF.

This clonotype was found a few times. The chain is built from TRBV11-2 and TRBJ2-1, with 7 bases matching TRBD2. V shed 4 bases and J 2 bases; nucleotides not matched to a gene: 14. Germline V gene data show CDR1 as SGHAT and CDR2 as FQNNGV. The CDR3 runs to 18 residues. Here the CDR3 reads CASSWGTSVERPYNEQFF. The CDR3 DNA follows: TGTGCCAGCAGCTGGGGAACTAGCGTTGAACGACCCTACAATGAGCAGTTCTTC. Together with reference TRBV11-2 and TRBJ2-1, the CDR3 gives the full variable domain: EAGVAQSPRYKIIEKRQSVAFWCNPISGHATLYWYQQILGQGPKLLIQFQNNGVVDDSQLPKDRFSAERLKGVDSTLKIQPAKLEDSAVYLCASSWGTSVERPYNEQFFGPGTRLTVL.

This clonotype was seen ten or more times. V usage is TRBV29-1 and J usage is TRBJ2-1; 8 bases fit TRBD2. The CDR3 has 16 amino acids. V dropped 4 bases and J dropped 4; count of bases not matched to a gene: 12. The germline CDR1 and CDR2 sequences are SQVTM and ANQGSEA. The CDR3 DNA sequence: TGCAGCGTTGTAACGGGAGGGCCGGATGAATACAATGAGCAGTTCTTC. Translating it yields CSVVTGGPDEYNEQFF.

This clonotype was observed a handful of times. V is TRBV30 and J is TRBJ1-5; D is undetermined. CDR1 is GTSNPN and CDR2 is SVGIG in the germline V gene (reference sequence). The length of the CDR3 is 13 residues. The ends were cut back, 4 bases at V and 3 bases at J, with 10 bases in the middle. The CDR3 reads CAWTPGNNQPQHF. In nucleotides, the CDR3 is TGTGCCTGGACCCCCGGGAACAATCAGCCCCAGCATTTT.

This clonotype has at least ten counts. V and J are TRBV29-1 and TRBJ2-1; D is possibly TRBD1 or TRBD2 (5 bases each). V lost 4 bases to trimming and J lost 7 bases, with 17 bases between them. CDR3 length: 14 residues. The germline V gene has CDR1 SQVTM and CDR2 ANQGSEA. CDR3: CSVGGRTLKNEQFF. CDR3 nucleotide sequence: TGCAGCGTTGGGGGACGCACCCTTAAGAATGAGCAGTTCTTC.

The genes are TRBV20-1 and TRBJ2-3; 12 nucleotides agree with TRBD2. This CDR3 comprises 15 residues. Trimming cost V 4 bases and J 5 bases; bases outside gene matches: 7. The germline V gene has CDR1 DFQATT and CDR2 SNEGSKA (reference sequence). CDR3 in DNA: TGCAGTGCTACCTCGACTAGCGGGAGTTTAGATACGCAGTATTTT. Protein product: CSATSTSGSLDTQYF.

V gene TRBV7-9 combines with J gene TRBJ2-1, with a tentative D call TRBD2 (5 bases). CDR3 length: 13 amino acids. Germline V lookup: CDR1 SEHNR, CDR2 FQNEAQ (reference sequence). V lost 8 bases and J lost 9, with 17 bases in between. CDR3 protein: CASLREGYGEQFF. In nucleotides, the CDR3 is TGTGCCAGCTTGAGGGAAGGGTACGGTGAGCAGTTCTTC.

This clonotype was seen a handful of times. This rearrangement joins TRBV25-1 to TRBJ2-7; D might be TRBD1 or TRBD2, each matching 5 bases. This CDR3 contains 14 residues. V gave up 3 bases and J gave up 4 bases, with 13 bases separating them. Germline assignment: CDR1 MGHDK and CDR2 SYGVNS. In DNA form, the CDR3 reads TGTGCCAGCAGTGAGGCCGGGACCCTATACGAGCAGTACTTC. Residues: CASSEAGTLYEQYF.

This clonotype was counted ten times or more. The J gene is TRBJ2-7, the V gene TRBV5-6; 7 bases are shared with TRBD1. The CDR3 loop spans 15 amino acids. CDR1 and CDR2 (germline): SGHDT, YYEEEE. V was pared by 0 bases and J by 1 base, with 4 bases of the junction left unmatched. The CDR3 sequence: CASSLVGTESYEQYF. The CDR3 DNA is TGTGCCAGCAGCTTGGTTGGGACAGAGTCCTACGAGCAGTACTTC.

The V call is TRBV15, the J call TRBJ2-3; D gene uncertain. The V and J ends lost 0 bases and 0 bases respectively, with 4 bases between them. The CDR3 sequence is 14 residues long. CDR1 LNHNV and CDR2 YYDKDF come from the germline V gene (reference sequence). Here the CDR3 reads CATSREDSTDTQYF. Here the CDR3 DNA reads TGTGCCACCAGCAGAGAGGACAGCACAGATACGCAGTATTTT.

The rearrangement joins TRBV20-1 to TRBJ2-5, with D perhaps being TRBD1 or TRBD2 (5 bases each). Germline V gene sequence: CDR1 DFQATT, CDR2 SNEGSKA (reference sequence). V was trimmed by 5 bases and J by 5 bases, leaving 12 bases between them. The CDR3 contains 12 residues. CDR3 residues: CSASQGAETQYF. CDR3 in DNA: TGCAGTGCTTCCCAGGGAGCGGAGACCCAGTACTTC.

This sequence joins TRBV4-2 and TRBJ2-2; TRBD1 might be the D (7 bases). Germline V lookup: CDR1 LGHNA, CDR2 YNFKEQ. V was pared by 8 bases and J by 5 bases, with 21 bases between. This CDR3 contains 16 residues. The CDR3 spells CASGREQGRLTGELFF. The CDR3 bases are TGTGCCAGCGGCAGGGAACAGGGGAGGTTGACCGGGGAGCTGTTTTTT.